This is a list of T cell receptor beta chains from one sample in a study of cytomegalovirus exposure and HLA in healthy donors. The data were produced by immunoSEQ multiplex PCR, yet TCRdb's version contains in-frame clones alone and is incomplete. This repertoire shows approximately 140,000 clones, roughly 77% found once; its top ten account for over 3%. Sequenced material: PBMCs. The receptors were sampled from a female donor in good health and CMV-seronegative. Both conserved end residues are part of each CDR3. The D gene is left open where the match is weak. Some rows mark clone size as missing; the rest say once, few, many or name a class of expanded clone.

clone_size: -
d_call: TRBD1
v_call: TRBV7-2
j_call: TRBJ1-2
cdr3_nt: TGTGCCAGCAGCTTAGAGGCGGGACAGCCCAGCTCCACCTTC
cdr3_aa: CASSLEAGQPSSTF

clone_size: few
d_call: TRBD1
v_call: TRBV6-5
j_call: TRBJ1-2
cdr3_nt: TGTGCCAGCAGTTACGAGGCAGGGGGAAACTATGGCTACACCTTC
cdr3_aa: CASSYEAGGNYGYTF

clone_size: -
d_call: TRBD1
v_call: TRBV11-3
j_call: TRBJ2-7
cdr3_nt: TGTGCCAGCAGCTCCCCGGGACAGGGCACCTACGAGCAGTACTTC
cdr3_aa: CASSSPGQGTYEQYF

clone_size: -
d_call: TRBD2
v_call: TRBV5-5
j_call: TRBJ2-5
cdr3_nt: TGTGCCAGCAGCACACTAGCGGGGAGAGAGACCCAGTACTTC
cdr3_aa: CASSTLAGRETQYF

clone_size: few
d_call: TRBD1
v_call: TRBV28
j_call: TRBJ1-1
cdr3_nt: TGTGCCAGCAGTTTATCGACAGGGTTTATGAACACTGAAGCTTTCTTT
cdr3_aa: CASSLSTGFMNTEAFF

clone_size: -
d_call: -
v_call: TRBV19
j_call: TRBJ2-7
cdr3_nt: TGTGCCAGTAGTATAAGGGGATCCGGCTACGAGCAGTACTTC
cdr3_aa: CASSIRGSGYEQYF

clone_size: -
d_call: TRBD1
v_call: TRBV9
j_call: TRBJ2-7
cdr3_nt: TGTGCCAGCAGCAGGACAGGGGGCGGGGGCTACGAGCAGTACTTC
cdr3_aa: CASSRTGGGGYEQYF

clone_size: -
d_call: -
v_call: TRBV18
j_call: TRBJ1-4
cdr3_nt: TGTGCCAGCTCACCTTCCTTTGAAAAACTGTTTTTT
cdr3_aa: CASSPSFEKLFF

clone_size: once
d_call: -
v_call: TRBV19
j_call: TRBJ2-5
cdr3_nt: TGTGCCAGCGGACAGGGAGGGAGGAGGGGGGACCAAGAGACCCAGTACTTC
cdr3_aa: CASGQGGRRGDQETQYF

clone_size: -
d_call: -
v_call: TRBV21-1
j_call: TRBJ2-7
cdr3_nt: TGTGCCAGCAGCAAAAACAAGCAGGCAGGGAAGTCCTACGAGCAGTACTTC
cdr3_aa: CASSKNKQAGKSYEQYF

clone_size: once
d_call: TRBD1
v_call: TRBV14
j_call: TRBJ2-4
cdr3_nt: TGTGCCAGCAGCCAGGAAGATACTGGGACAGGGATAACACCTGGCATTCAGTACTTC
cdr3_aa: CASSQEDTGTGITPGIQYF

clone_size: -
d_call: TRBD1
v_call: TRBV7-8
j_call: TRBJ2-5
cdr3_nt: TGTGCCAGCAGCTTAGGGGGACAGGGACGGGAGACCCAGTACTTC
cdr3_aa: CASSLGGQGRETQYF

clone_size: -
d_call: -
v_call: TRBV6-6
j_call: TRBJ1-2
cdr3_nt: TGTGCCAGCAGTTCCGTCCCCAGGGCTGGCTATGGCTACACCTTC
cdr3_aa: CASSSVPRAGYGYTF

clone_size: -
d_call: TRBD1
v_call: TRBV5-6
j_call: TRBJ2-2
cdr3_nt: TGTGCCAGCAGTCCGGACAGGGGGAAGAACACCGGGGAGCTGTTTTTT
cdr3_aa: CASSPDRGKNTGELFF

clone_size: -
d_call: -
v_call: TRBV2
j_call: TRBJ1-5
cdr3_nt: TGTGCCAGCAGTGAAGTGGCCACTAACCAGCCCCAGCATTTT
cdr3_aa: CASSEVATNQPQHF

clone_size: -
d_call: TRBD1
v_call: TRBV9
j_call: TRBJ1-1
cdr3_nt: TGTGCCAGCAGTGCTGTAGGGGGCAACACTGAAGCTTTCTTT
cdr3_aa: CASSAVGGNTEAFF

clone_size: -
d_call: TRBD1
v_call: TRBV27
j_call: TRBJ1-1
cdr3_nt: TGTGCCAGCACCCGGGACAGGGGCCTCCTCGGAACTGAAGCTTTCTTT
cdr3_aa: CASTRDRGLLGTEAFF

clone_size: few
d_call: TRBD1
v_call: TRBV7-6
j_call: TRBJ1-5
cdr3_nt: TGTGCCAGCAGCGCCAGGACAGGCCCTATCCAGCCCCAGCATTTT
cdr3_aa: CASSARTGPIQPQHF

clone_size: -
d_call: TRBD1
v_call: TRBV7-2
j_call: TRBJ1-3
cdr3_nt: TGTGCCAGCAGCAATCGGACAGGGGTGGGGGTTTTTGGAAACACCATATATTTT
cdr3_aa: CASSNRTGVGVFGNTIYF

clone_size: -
d_call: -
v_call: TRBV10-3
j_call: TRBJ2-7
cdr3_nt: TGTGCCAGCGACGATGGGCCGGACACCTACTACGAGCAGTACTTC
cdr3_aa: CASDDGPDTYYEQYF

clone_size: -
d_call: TRBD1
v_call: TRBV10-2
j_call: TRBJ1-1
cdr3_nt: TGCGCCAGCAGTGAGCCGGGGACAGCTAGGAGGGCTTTCTTT
cdr3_aa: CASSEPGTARRAFF

clone_size: -
d_call: TRBD1
v_call: TRBV28
j_call: TRBJ1-1
cdr3_nt: TGTGCCAGCAGGGGAACAGGGGTAGCTTTCTTT
cdr3_aa: CASRGTGVAFF

clone_size: -
d_call: TRBD1
v_call: TRBV29-1
j_call: TRBJ1-5
cdr3_nt: TGCAGCGTTTCACAGGGGGCAGTGGGCAATCAGCCCCAGCATTTT
cdr3_aa: CSVSQGAVGNQPQHF

clone_size: -
d_call: TRBD2
v_call: TRBV5-1
j_call: TRBJ2-3
cdr3_nt: TGCGCCAGCAGCTTAGCATCTGGGGGGGGAACAGATACGCAGTATTTT
cdr3_aa: CASSLASGGGTDTQYF

clone_size: -
d_call: -
v_call: TRBV9
j_call: TRBJ2-1
cdr3_nt: TGTGCCAGCACCCCGGTGGAGGTGTCTTACAATGAGCAGTTCTTC
cdr3_aa: CASTPVEVSYNEQFF

clone_size: -
d_call: -
v_call: TRBV7-2
j_call: TRBJ1-5
cdr3_nt: TGTGCCAGCAGCTCCCTGGGGGGTCGGAGTCAGCCCCAGCATTTT
cdr3_aa: CASSSLGGRSQPQHF

clone_size: -
d_call: -
v_call: TRBV9
j_call: TRBJ1-2
cdr3_nt: TGTGCCAGCAGCTCCCGGGTTTCCTATGGCTACACCTTC
cdr3_aa: CASSSRVSYGYTF

clone_size: -
d_call: -
v_call: TRBV11-3
j_call: TRBJ2-7
cdr3_nt: TGTGCCAGCAGTCCGGGGGTCAGGGCAGGGAACGAGCAGTACTTC
cdr3_aa: CASSPGVRAGNEQYF

clone_size: -
d_call: -
v_call: TRBV7-8
j_call: TRBJ1-4
cdr3_nt: TGTGCCCGAGCTGCCTATGGACTGTTTTTT
cdr3_aa: CARAAYGLFF

clone_size: -
d_call: TRBD2
v_call: TRBV7-8
j_call: TRBJ2-5
cdr3_nt: TGTGCCAGCAGCTTAGCGGGGGGGGCGGTTAGCGGGAGGCCGGAGACCCAGTACTTC
cdr3_aa: CASSLAGGAVSGRPETQYF

clone_size: -
d_call: -
v_call: TRBV10-3
j_call: TRBJ1-5
cdr3_nt: TGTGCCATCCGACCAGATAGCAATCAGCCCCCGCATTTT
cdr3_aa: CAIRPDSNQPPHF

clone_size: -
d_call: -
v_call: TRBV5-1
j_call: TRBJ2-3
cdr3_nt: TGCGCCAGCAGCTTGGGGACAACCACAGATACGCAGTATTTT
cdr3_aa: CASSLGTTTDTQYF

clone_size: -
d_call: -
v_call: TRBV29-1
j_call: TRBJ1-4
cdr3_nt: TGCAGCGTCCAACCGGACAGCTATGAAAAACTGTTTTTT
cdr3_aa: CSVQPDSYEKLFF

clone_size: -
d_call: -
v_call: TRBV6-5
j_call: TRBJ2-1
cdr3_nt: TGTGCCAGCCGAATAGGGGACTCCTCCTACAATGAGCAGTTCTTC
cdr3_aa: CASRIGDSSYNEQFF

clone_size: -
d_call: TRBD2
v_call: TRBV5-6
j_call: TRBJ2-5
cdr3_nt: TGTGCCAGCAGCAGCGGCGGGGGGGTGGAAGGCAGAGCGACCCAGTACTTC
cdr3_aa: CASSSGGGVEGRATQYF

clone_size: -
d_call: -
v_call: TRBV5-1
j_call: TRBJ2-7
cdr3_nt: TGCGCCAGCAGCTTGCGACAAGCCTACGAGCAGTACTTC
cdr3_aa: CASSLRQAYEQYF

clone_size: medium-sized
d_call: TRBD2
v_call: TRBV4-1
j_call: TRBJ2-7
cdr3_nt: TGCGCCAGCAGCATCCGGGCTAGCGGGAGGTCCTACGAGCAGTACTTC
cdr3_aa: CASSIRASGRSYEQYF

clone_size: few
d_call: -
v_call: TRBV4-1
j_call: TRBJ2-1
cdr3_nt: TGCGCCAGCAGCCATTTCCTTCAGCGCGGGGACAATGAGCAGTTCTTC
cdr3_aa: CASSHFLQRGDNEQFF

clone_size: -
d_call: -
v_call: TRBV6-6
j_call: TRBJ1-2
cdr3_nt: TGTGCCAGCAGTGGACAGCCTCCGTTTGGCTACACCTTC
cdr3_aa: CASSGQPPFGYTF

clone_size: -
d_call: -
v_call: TRBV15
j_call: TRBJ2-7
cdr3_nt: TGTGCCACCAGCAGAGATGGCACGGGGGAGCAGTACTTC
cdr3_aa: CATSRDGTGEQYF

clone_size: few
d_call: TRBD1
v_call: TRBV2
j_call: TRBJ1-2
cdr3_nt: TGTGCCAGCAGCCAGGACAGGGCAAACTATGGCTACACCTTC
cdr3_aa: CASSQDRANYGYTF

clone_size: -
d_call: TRBD2
v_call: TRBV27
j_call: TRBJ2-2
cdr3_nt: TGTGCCAGCAGGTCAGCAAGCGGGGGGGCCACCGGGGAGCTGTTTTTT
cdr3_aa: CASRSASGGATGELFF

clone_size: -
d_call: TRBD1
v_call: TRBV27
j_call: TRBJ1-1
cdr3_nt: TGTGCCAGCAGTTTCCTCGACAGGGGAAGTACTGAAGCTTTCTTT
cdr3_aa: CASSFLDRGSTEAFF

clone_size: once
d_call: -
v_call: TRBV5-1
j_call: TRBJ1-2
cdr3_nt: TGCGCCAGCAGCTTGGCCCCAGGGGCATCCCCAAACTATGGCTACACCTTC
cdr3_aa: CASSLAPGASPNYGYTF

clone_size: -
d_call: -
v_call: TRBV19
j_call: TRBJ1-2
cdr3_nt: TGTGCCAGTAGTATAACGGGTGGGGGCAGGAACTATGGCTACACCTTC
cdr3_aa: CASSITGGGRNYGYTF

clone_size: -
d_call: TRBD1
v_call: TRBV11-3
j_call: TRBJ1-1
cdr3_nt: TGTGCCAGCAGCTTAGATGGCACCGGGACAGGGTCCTTCTTT
cdr3_aa: CASSLDGTGTGSFF

clone_size: -
d_call: -
v_call: TRBV19
j_call: TRBJ1-5
cdr3_nt: TGTGCCAGTAGTATCGGGTTATCCCGGAGAGATCAGCCCCAGCATTTT
cdr3_aa: CASSIGLSRRDQPQHF

clone_size: -
d_call: TRBD1
v_call: TRBV4-1
j_call: TRBJ1-1
cdr3_nt: TGCGCCAGCAGACTGACAGGGGGGAACACTGAAGCTTTCTTT
cdr3_aa: CASRLTGGNTEAFF

clone_size: -
d_call: TRBD1
v_call: TRBV6-6
j_call: TRBJ2-7
cdr3_nt: TGTGCCAGCAGTTCTGGCGACAGGGATGGTGGCTACGAGCAGTACTTC
cdr3_aa: CASSSGDRDGGYEQYF

clone_size: -
d_call: TRBD1
v_call: TRBV7-9
j_call: TRBJ2-5
cdr3_nt: TGTGCCAGCAGCGACCGGTCCGGACAGGAAGAGACCCAGTACTTC
cdr3_aa: CASSDRSGQEETQYF